These 21 T cell receptor beta chains were sequenced from one sample in a study of T cell responses to AZD1222 COVID-19 vaccine. This table comes from immunoSEQ multiplex PCR, and its TCRdb copy is limited to in-frame clones, with some not included. The sample has roughly 45,000 clones, 75% to 90% seen once. The sequenced sample was peripheral blood, obtained 28 days after the second AZD1222 dose. Receptors were obtained from an adult who received the AZD1222 COVID-19 vaccine.

The chain is built from TRBV5-6 and TRBJ1-2; 11 bases agree with TRBD1. The CDR3 contains 14 residues. CDR1 SGHDT and CDR2 YYEEEE come from the germline V gene. V dropped 6 bases and J dropped 8; count of bases not matched to a gene: 9. The CDR3 sequence is CASTSGQGVLGYTF. The CDR3 bases are TGTGCCAGCACCTCGGGACAGGGGGTCTTAGGCTACACCTTC.

CDR3: CASSSDRTEYGYTF. CDR3 DNA: TGTGCCAGCAGCTCGGACCGGACGGAGTATGGCTACACCTTC. The chain carries TRBV7-2 and TRBJ1-2; D is unclear. Germline CDR1 SGHTA, CDR2 FQGNSA. The CDR3 is 14 residues long. The ends were cut back, 4 bases at V and 5 bases at J, with 14 bases in the middle.

This rearrangement joins TRBV11-2 to TRBJ1-1; D unclear. Per the germline V gene, CDR1 is SGHAT and CDR2 is FQNNGV. The CDR3 covers 16 residues. V was shortened by 1 base and J by 0 bases, with 12 bases between the two germline ends. DNA of the CDR3: TGTGCCAGCAGCTTAGCGGCCCGCCGGTTGAACACTGAAGCTTTCTTT. Translation: CASSLAARRLNTEAFF.

V is TRBV9 and J is TRBJ1-5; D uncertain. Germline CDR1 SGDLS, CDR2 YYNGEE. Between the trimmed V and J ends, which lost 3 bases and 4 bases, there was a span of 11 bases. There are 14 residues in the CDR3. DNA of the CDR3: TGTGCCAGCAGCGCGGACGGACTTAATCAGCCCCAGCATTTT. Translating gives CASSADGLNQPQHF.

The rearrangement uses TRBV14 and TRBJ1-1; weak D call: TRBD1 (5 bases). The germline CDR1 and CDR2 sequences are SGHDN and FVKESK. Trimming took 0 bases from V and 13 from J, leaving 15 bases between them. This CDR3 region has 13 residues. CDR3: CASSQDLVTGVFF. For the CDR3, the DNA is TGTGCCAGCAGCCAAGATCTAGTGACGGGGGTTTTCTTT.

There are a few counts of this clone. This chain links TRBV11-2 with TRBJ1-2; D gene uncertain. V lost 4 bases to trimming and J lost 2 bases, with 26 bases between them. CDR3 length equals 19 residues. Germline V gives CDR1 SGHAT, CDR2 FQNNGV. The CDR3 loop reads CASSSPRRQRLGGNYGYTF. The CDR3, as DNA: TGTGCCAGCAGCTCCCCTAGGAGGCAACGACTGGGAGGAAACTATGGCTACACCTTC.

The chain uses TRBV4-1 and TRBJ1-3; the match to TRBD1 covers 7 bases. The CDR3 extends over 19 amino acids. The V and J ends lost 0 bases and 6 bases, in that order; junction bases with no gene match: 17. Germline CDR1 is MGHRA and CDR2 is YSYEKL. The CDR3 reads CASSQDSVAGTELKNTIYF. The CDR3 DNA is TGCGCCAGCAGCCAAGACTCGGTTGCCGGGACAGAACTAAAAAACACCATATATTTT.

This chain connects TRBV6-4 to TRBJ1-5, with D maybe TRBD1 (6 bases). Germline assignment: CDR1 MRHNA and CDR2 SNTAGT. The CDR3 is 15 amino acids. V lost 6 bases to trimming and J lost 0 bases, with 12 bases between them. CDR3 sequence reads: CASSLTGNSNQPQHF. The CDR3 DNA reads TGTGCCAGCAGCTTGACAGGTAATAGCAATCAGCCCCAGCATTTT.

The genes are TRBV6-4 and TRBJ1-3; D is ambiguous. Germline V CDR1 and CDR2: MRHNA, SNTAGT. The V gene lost 6 bases and the J gene lost 9 bases, with 21 bases spanning the gap. The CDR3 contains 15 residues. CDR3 DNA sequence: TGTGCCAGCAGACTATTTCCTCGACGGTATGGCACCATATATTTT. It is translated as CASRLFPRRYGTIYF.

DNA for the CDR3: TGTGCCTGGGCCAGGGGTGGGGAACTGTTTTTT. It translates to CAWARGGELFF. The rearrangement links TRBV30 to TRBJ1-4; TRBD1 might be the D (6 bases). This CDR3 is built from 11 residues. Germline V gene lookup returns CDR1 GTSNPN and CDR2 SVGIG (reference sequence). The ends were cut back, 5 bases at V and 12 bases at J, with 13 bases in the middle.

The CDR3 DNA sequence: TGTGCCAGCAGCCCGCGGGGGGCCGAAGAGACCCAGTACTTC. It yields the protein CASSPRGAEETQYF. This sequence joins TRBV9 and TRBJ2-5, with 8 nucleotides matching TRBD2. The CDR3 runs to 14 residues. Germline loops: CDR1 SGDLS, CDR2 YYNGEE. V shed 4 bases, J shed 3 bases, and the junction held 5 bases outside the gene matches.

The chain has TRBV4-2 and TRBJ1-2, with D perhaps matching TRBD1 (5 bases). The CDR3 loop spans 15 amino acids. Germline V lookup: CDR1 LGHNA, CDR2 YNFKEQ. Trimming removed 1 base at V and 4 bases at J, with 13 bases between. CDR3: CASSQAGTHAYGYTF. CDR3 bases: TGTGCCAGCAGCCAAGCCGGGACGCACGCCTATGGCTACACCTTC.

The chain carries TRBV13 and TRBJ2-1; D remains ambiguous. V lost 0 bases and J 5 bases, leaving 5 bases between the germline ends. Germline V gene data show CDR1 as PRHDT and CDR2 as FYEKMQ (reference sequence). CDR3 length equals 13 residues. The DNA of the CDR3 is TGTGCCAGCAGCTTAGGACGGAACAATGAGCAGTTCTTC. Translated, it gives CASSLGRNNEQFF. Based on the CDR3 plus reference TRBV13 and TRBJ2-1, the full variable domain is AAGVIQSPRHLIKEKRETATLKCYPIPRHDTVYWYQQGPGQDPQFLISFYEKMQSDKGSIPDRFSAQQFSDYHSELNMSSLELGDSALYFCASSLGRNNEQFFGPGTRLTVL.

In this sample, this clone turned up once. This CDR3 is CASSLGDLYEQYF. As DNA, the CDR3 is TGTGCCAGCAGCTTAGGTGACCTCTACGAGCAGTACTTC. J is TRBJ2-7 and V is TRBV7-9; D gene ambiguous. Germline CDR1 reads SEHNR; CDR2 reads FQNEAQ (reference sequence). The CDR3 is made up of 13 amino acids. The V and J ends lost 1 base and 3 bases respectively, with 7 bases between them.

This clone has just one count. The rearrangement uses TRBV28 and TRBJ2-7; 9 bases line up with TRBD1. The CDR3 sequence is 15 residues long. Germline values: CDR1 MDHEN, CDR2 SYDVKM. J gave up 4 bases and V 5 bases, and 9 bases lay outside the gene matches. This CDR3 is CASSPPRTGAYEQYF. CDR3 nucleotide sequence: TGTGCCAGCAGTCCCCCCCGGACAGGGGCTTACGAGCAGTACTTC.

In its sample, this clone was seen a few times. The J gene is TRBJ1-1, the V gene TRBV6-5; 10 bases agree with TRBD1. The V segment lost 0 bases and the J segment 4 bases; nucleotides outside the gene matches: 2. Germline CDR1 MNHEY, CDR2 SVGAGI. The CDR3 extends over 15 amino acids. The CDR3 nucleotides read TGTGCCAGCAGTTACTCCCGGACAGGGGGCACTGAAGCTTTCTTT. It yields the protein CASSYSRTGGTEAFF.

This chain joins TRBV3-1 (or the pseudogene TRBV3-2) and TRBJ1-1, with D possibly matching TRBD1 (5 bases). CDR3 length: 15 residues. Trimming shortened V by 1 base and J by 1 base, and 10 bases separated the two germline ends. Germline V gene lookup returns CDR1 LGHDT and CDR2 YNNKEL (reference sequence). CDR3 protein: CASSQGQGTNTEAFF. CDR3 DNA sequence: TGTGCCAGCAGCCAAGGTCAGGGAACGAACACTGAAGCTTTCTTT.

The chain couples TRBV9 to TRBJ2-1; no clear D. Trimming stripped 4 bases from V and 7 bases from J, with 9 bases between. This CDR3 region has 12 residues. Germline-derived CDR1 and CDR2 are SGDLS and YYNGEE. The CDR3 is CASSTGWNEQFF. The CDR3 DNA reads as TGTGCCAGCAGCACCGGGTGGAATGAGCAGTTCTTC.

CDR3 nucleotides: TGCAGCGTTGAAGCTTCACAGGGTTCTAGCGAAAAACTGTTTTTT. The encoded protein is CSVEASQGSSEKLFF. J is TRBJ1-4 and V is TRBV29-1; a possible D gene is TRBD1 (6 bases). With 1 base removed from V and 8 bases from J, the gap between germline ends came to 17 bases. Germline V lookup: CDR1 SQVTM, CDR2 ANQGSEA. CDR3 length: 15 residues. The complete variable domain, with remaining parts taken from reference TRBV29-1 and TRBJ1-4, reads SAVISQKPSRDICQRGTSLTIQCQVDSQVTMMFWYRQQPGQSLTLIATANQGSEATYESGFVIDKFPISRPNLTFSTLTVSNMSPEDSSIYLCSVEASQGSSEKLFFGSGTQLSVL.

CDR3 sequence: CASSERDRISYNEQFF. CDR3 DNA: TGTGCCAGCAGTGAAAGGGACCGCATCTCCTACAATGAGCAGTTCTTC. The chain joins TRBV2 to TRBJ2-1; D possibly matches TRBD1 or TRBD2 (5 bases each). Germline CDR1 is SNHLY and CDR2 is FYNNEI. V was shortened by 2 bases and J by 0 bases, with 11 bases between the two germline ends. The CDR3 extends over 16 amino acids.

This chain links TRBV11-2 with TRBJ2-7, with D perhaps matching TRBD1 or TRBD2 (5 bases each). With 5 bases removed from V and 1 base from J, the gap between germline ends came to 12 bases. There are 14 residues in the CDR3. Germline V gene data show CDR1 as SGHAT and CDR2 as FQNNGV. This CDR3 is CASSVGRLSYEQYF. The CDR3 nucleotides read TGTGCCAGCAGCGTGGGACGCCTATCCTACGAGCAGTACTTC.